The 15 T cell receptor beta chains listed next were all sequenced from one sample in a study of regulatory T cells in long-lasting Graves disease. Time point: persistent/refractory GD, antithyroid drugs over 5 years with positive TRAb. With RNA extracted from PBMCs as input, the TCR library was made. Both iRepertoire HTBI primers and Arm-PCR of CDR3 regions were used to build the TCR beta libraries. TCRdb called the multiplex PCR reads again in MiXCR, with one record for every CDR3 protein. The sample lists about 660,000 distinct CDR3 sequences, about 30% seen once, with about 40% in the top ten. The specimen was peripheral blood mononuclear cells (PBMCs), collected when the disease was refractory, from a patient treated with antithyroid drugs. The receptors were sampled from a female donor with Graves disease.

The V and J genes are TRBV20-1 and TRBJ2-4; D is perhaps TRBD2 (5 bases). Deletions cut 5 bases from V and 8 bases from J, with 16 bases between. In germline, CDR1 is DFQATT, CDR2 SNEGSKA (reference sequence). The CDR3 extends over 13 amino acids. The CDR3 DNA reads as TGCAGTGCTCAGGAGGACTCAGGATACATTCAGTACTTC. Translation: CSAQEDSGYIQYF.

This clonotype was picked up a small number of times. V usage is TRBV6-1 and J usage is TRBJ1-1, with 7 bases aligning to TRBD1. From germline, CDR1 is MNHNS and CDR2 SASEGT. CDR3 length: 15 amino acids. V gave up 5 bases and J gave up 1 base; unmatched junction bases: 7. The CDR3 spells CASSIRTGTNTEAFF. DNA of the CDR3: TGTGCCAGCAGTATCAGGACAGGAACGAACACTGAAGCTTTCTTT.

This clonotype was observed at least ten times. The chain recombines TRBV28 with TRBJ1-2; 7 nucleotides match TRBD1. The germline gives CDR1 MDHEN, CDR2 SYDVKM. The CDR3 spans 14 residues. The V and J ends lost 6 bases and 4 bases, in that order; junction bases with no gene match: 8. This CDR3 reads CASRSTGAGYGYTF. CDR3 DNA: TGTGCCAGCAGGTCCACAGGGGCGGGCTATGGCTACACCTTC.

The chain employs TRBV3-1 and TRBJ2-5; TRBD2 aligns across 8 bases. CDR3 length: 15 amino acids. V gave up 0 bases and J gave up 1 base; unmatched junction bases: 1. CDR1 and CDR2 (germline): LGHDT, YNNKEL (reference sequence). The CDR3 nucleotides read TGTGCCAGCAGCCAAGACGGACTAGCCCAAGAGACCCAGTACTTC. Translating it yields CASSQDGLAQETQYF.

Ten or more counts support this clonotype. The chain combines TRBV11-2 with TRBJ1-2; unclear D gene. Deletions cut 4 bases from V and 5 bases from J, with 11 bases between. This CDR3 is built from 13 residues. Germline values: CDR1 SGHAT, CDR2 FQNNGV. CDR3: CASSSILRYGYTF. Here the CDR3 DNA reads TGTGCCAGCAGCTCGATCCTTAGATATGGCTACACCTTC.

This clonotype was recorded a few times. This sequence joins TRBV20-1 and TRBJ2-7; TRBD2 aligns across 7 bases. Germline CDR1 reads DFQATT; CDR2 reads SNEGSKA (reference sequence). Trimming cost V 3 bases and J 4 bases; bases outside gene matches: 9. There are 14 residues in the CDR3. The CDR3 is CSASRWEGRYEQYF. In DNA, the CDR3 is TGCAGTGCTAGTCGGTGGGAGGGCCGGTACGAGCAGTACTTC.

Only a few counts were recorded for this clonotype. The V gene is TRBV20-1, the J gene TRBJ2-7, with D unresolved. The CDR3 totals 14 residues. The germline V gene encodes CDR1 DFQATT and CDR2 SNEGSKA (reference sequence). V was trimmed by 1 base and J by 2 bases, leaving 12 bases between them. The CDR3 protein is CSARVITLPYEQYF. CDR3 DNA sequence: TGCAGTGCTAGAGTCATAACGTTACCCTACGAGCAGTACTTC.

In its sample, this clonotype was seen many times. The V and J genes are TRBV6-1 and TRBJ2-5, with TRBD1 as a possible D gene (5 bases). The CDR3 has 16 amino acids. Trimming cost V 1 base and J 1 base, with 13 bases left between them. CDR1 and CDR2 from the germline V gene are MNHNS and SASEGT. CDR3 DNA sequence: TGTGCCAGCAGTGAAGGTGTAGGACAAGTCCAAGAGACCCAGTACTTC. Translation gives CASSEGVGQVQETQYF.

This clonotype was counted only a few times. J is TRBJ2-2 and V is TRBV9; D gene unclear. Between the trimmed V and J ends, which lost 5 bases and 4 bases, there was a span of 12 bases. This CDR3 contains 14 residues. Germline V gene sequence: CDR1 SGDLS, CDR2 YYNGEE. The CDR3 reads CASRRSLGTGELFF. CDR3 coding DNA: TGTGCCAGCAGGCGTAGTCTAGGCACCGGGGAGCTGTTTTTT.

With regard to this clonotype: Possible read error: a much larger clone is one base away. Lacking the conserved final phenylalanine or tryptophan, this CDR3 likely reflects a read error. The V call is TRBV20-1, the J call TRBJ2-5; D ambiguous. Germline V gives CDR1 DFQATT, CDR2 SNEGSKA (reference sequence). The ends were cut back, 2 bases at V and 1 base at J, with 5 bases in the middle. The CDR3 has 12 amino acids. The CDR3 DNA is TGCAGTGCTAGAACGGGCCAAGAGACCCAGTACCTC. It encodes CSARTGQETQYL.

The sample holds a few counts of this clonotype. The chain has TRBV12-3 or TRBV12-4 and TRBJ1-5; the D gene is possibly TRBD1 (5 bases). This CDR3 region has 12 residues. Trimming pared 6 bases from V and 5 bases from J, leaving 8 bases between. CDR3 protein: CASSAGDQPQHF. The CDR3 nucleotides read TGTGCCAGCAGCGCGGGGGATCAGCCCCAGCATTTT.

The chain is built from TRBV20-1 and TRBJ1-4, with TRBD1 matching over 7 bases. This CDR3 has 13 amino acids. Germline CDR1 and CDR2: DFQATT and SNEGSKA (reference sequence). Trimming cost V 4 bases and J 5 bases; bases outside gene matches: 4. The DNA of the CDR3 is TGCAGTGCTACCGGACAGGTCAATGAAAAACTGTTTTTT. Amino acid sequence: CSATGQVNEKLFF.

V usage is TRBV12-3 or TRBV12-4 and J usage is TRBJ1-5; weak D call: TRBD1 (5 bases). CDR3 size: 13 residues. Trimming shortened V by 1 base and J by 9 bases, and 10 bases separated the two germline ends. The CDR3 loop is CASSLDVGGPQHF. CDR3 nucleotide sequence: TGTGCCAGCAGTTTAGACGTGGGGGGGCCCCAGCATTTT.

The chain joins TRBV4-1 to TRBJ1-2; 8 positions agree with TRBD1. This CDR3 is built from 17 residues. With 4 bases clipped from V and 8 bases from J, the junction kept 18 bases outside the gene matches. Germline V CDR1 and CDR2: MGHRA, YSYEKL. CDR3: CASSPPFLSGQGYGYTF. CDR3 DNA sequence: TGCGCCAGCAGCCCCCCCTTCCTCTCCGGACAGGGCTACGGCTACACCTTC.

The J gene is TRBJ2-7, the V gene TRBV5-4; 13 nucleotides align to TRBD2. The V segment lost 4 bases and the J segment 2 bases; nucleotides outside the gene matches: 15. The CDR3 is 19 residues long. The germline gives CDR1 SGHNT, CDR2 YYREEE (reference sequence). The CDR3 coding sequence is TGTGCCAGCAGCGCAAAACGGACTAGCGGGAGCCGGGGGACCTACGAGCAGTACTTC. Protein product: CASSAKRTSGSRGTYEQYF.